The present entry profiles one T cell receptor (beta chain) with its context. No antigen is known for it. Data came from immunoSEQ multiplex PCR; TCRdb stores just in-frame clones and leaves some out. Among some 4,500 clones listed, around 80% were seen once. The sample is drawn from a study of PD-1 blockade in classical Hodgkin lymphoma. About the study: On a schedule of every 2 weeks, patients received nivolumab 3 mg/kg intravenously.

CDR1 and CDR2 from the germline V gene are SEHNR and FQNEAQ (reference sequence). The trim removed 5 bases at V and 1 base at J, leaving 7 bases unmatched. The CDR3 covers 17 residues. Findings and caveats of the study: Possible causes of repertoire differences, disease activity or prior therapy, remain undefined. TCR diversity in CD4+, not CD8+, cells rose significantly by C4D1. Complete responders showed a baseline diversity that resembled the diversity of newly diagnosed patients.

Patients all relapsed after autologous stem cell transplantation, and there was variation in brentuximab vedotin exposure. Investigators obtained CD8+ T cells from thawed PBMCs by magnetic negative selection. The V and J genes are TRBV7-9 and TRBJ2-2; 10 bases are shared with TRBD2. The receptor's source is a human donor with classical Hodgkin lymphoma. The starting material was CD8+ T cells from blood, obtained at baseline. The CDR3 DNA reads as TGTGCCAGCAGCCGTGTAGCGGGGGGCTTGAACACCGGGGAGCTGTTTTTT. Protein product: CASSRVAGGLNTGELFF.